The clone carrying this T cell receptor (beta chain) was recorded many times. The sequence runs out 3 residues before the end of the CDR3; the remainder is reconstructed from the germline J gene. The entry originates in a study of T cell clonality in common variable immunodeficiency. Equal genomic DNA amounts from CVID and control samples were sequenced. Generated by immunoSEQ multiplex PCR, the TCRdb table keeps only in-frame clones and is missing some. The specimen has approximately 81,000 clones, none found just once. The V gene lost 2 bases and the J gene lost 2 bases, with 12 bases spanning the gap. CDR3 length equals 15 residues. Germline V gives CDR1 GTSNPN, CDR2 SVGIG (reference sequence).

The source of this sequence is a person aged 18-70 years in good health. The sample comprised peripheral blood mononuclear cells. V and J are TRBV30 and TRBJ2-2, with D possibly TRBD2 on 6 matching bases. CDR3 DNA (partial): TGTGCCTGGAGTCGATTGGGGGGAAACACCGGGGAG. Protein product: CAWSRLGGNTGE. The whole CDR3 protein reads CAWSRLGGNTGELFF.